This T cell receptor (beta chain) was captured in a study of CD8+ T cells in alopecia areata. Across the whole study: Treated patients swallowed 5 to 10 mg of oral tofacitinib twice daily. Study-level results: Throughout tofacitinib, many expanded lesional clones continued to persist in scalp and blood. Scalp clonality and expanded CD8+ clones among the top 100 were significantly decreased by tofacitinib.

Comment on this clone: Its antigen is not identified.

The CDR3 extends over 12 amino acids. The V end was cut by 5 bases, the J end by 4 bases, with 7 bases between. The germline V gene encodes CDR1 SGHVS and CDR2 FNYEAQ. As the sequencing template, cDNA was produced by extracting RNA and reverse transcribing it. Some clones are missing from TCRdb's copy, which holds only in-frame ones; the method was immunoSEQ multiplex PCR. The table lists roughly 60,000 clones, about half of them singletons. Treatment denoted: oral pan-JAK inhibitor, 5-10 mg twice daily. Collection of lesional scalp punch biopsies and peripheral blood was performed in alopecia areata patients.

This clonotype was obtained from a human donor with alopecia areata. The chain employs TRBV7-6 and TRBJ2-3, with unresolved D. Sequences were derived from CD8+ T cells sorted from blood, sampled between weeks 36 and 40, from a patient treated with tofacitinib. In nucleotides, the CDR3 is TGTGCCAGCAGCCGCTTCTCAGATACGCAGTATTTT. This sequence encodes CASSRFSDTQYF. The whole variable domain, filled in from reference TRBV7-6 and TRBJ2-3, reads GAGVSQSPRYKVTKRGQDVALRCDPISGHVSLYWYRQALGQGPEFLTYFNYEAQQDKSGLPNDRFSAERPEGSISTLTIQRTEQRDSAMYRCASSRFSDTQYFGPGTRLTVL.